A single sample is the source of the 29 T cell receptor beta chains below, sequenced in a study of beta chain features in type 1 diabetes. Study results and caveats: Type 1 diabetes patients showed a moderate but significant shortening of TCRB CDR3s in all four CD4+ subsets.

Their antigen targets remain unknown. Of the isolated RNA, all was reverse transcribed, and so the sequenced material was expressed TCRB transcripts. Repertoires were generated with immunoSEQ multiplex PCR, while TCRdb's copy carries only in-frame clones and drops some. The table includes tens of thousands of clones, 65% detected once. Material for sequencing was Tregs from blood. The receptors here all came from a woman aged 25 to 39 with type 1 diabetes.

This clone was found a few times. The chain has TRBV9 and TRBJ2-5; D possibly corresponds to TRBD1 (7 bases). The better agreement between TRBJ2-7 and the DNA end casts doubt on the J call. CDR1 and CDR2 (germline): SGDLS, YYNGEE. The CDR3 is 17 amino acids. The CDR3 nucleotides read TGTGCCAGCAGCCGCGGAGGGACAGCCGGAAGCAACTACGAGCAGTACTTC. It is translated as CASSRGGTAGSNYEQYF.

This rearrangement joins TRBV10-2 to TRBJ2-7; D remains ambiguous. The germline V gene has CDR1 WSHSY and CDR2 SAAADI. The V end was cut by 2 bases, the J end by 7 bases, with 18 bases between. This CDR3 contains 15 residues. The CDR3 DNA reads TGCGCCAGCAGTGAGGCTACCGCTTTTAAGAGGGAGCAGTACTTC. This codes for CASSEATAFKREQYF.

The chain combines TRBV10-3 with TRBJ2-5, with D perhaps matching TRBD1 (6 bases). The CDR3 consists of 13 residues. Germline assignment: CDR1 ENHRY and CDR2 SYGVKD. CDR3 residues: CGSRGDGGEEQYF. DNA of the CDR3: TGTGGGTCCAGGGGAGACGGAGGAGAGGAGCAGTACTTC.

V gene TRBV11-3 combines with J gene TRBJ1-1, with D hard to call. V dropped 8 bases and J dropped 11 bases, with 18 bases sitting between them. The CDR3 runs 12 residues. Germline CDR1 SGHNT, CDR2 YENEEA. DNA of the CDR3: TGTGCCAGCGCTGGGTCTCCCTGGGAGGCTTTCTTT. Its translation: CASAGSPWEAFF.

The table lists this clone with a few counts. V is TRBV18 and J is TRBJ2-1, with D uncertain. The germline V gene has CDR1 KGHSH and CDR2 LQKENI. V was shortened by 3 bases and J by 12 bases, with 15 bases between the two germline ends. CDR3 size: 13 residues. The CDR3 region has the DNA TGTGCCAGCTCACCCACGACTGTGCCCGGGCAGTTCTTC. The encoded protein is CASSPTTVPGQFF.

The chain links TRBV5-1 to TRBJ1-1; TRBD1 agrees at 7 bases. This CDR3 comprises 15 residues. The J segment lost 0 bases and the V segment lost 4 bases, leaving 6 bases of the junction unmatched. CDR1 and CDR2 (germline): SGHRS, YFSETQ. Here the CDR3 reads CASSRWTGLNTEAFF. CDR3 in DNA: TGCGCCAGCAGCAGATGGACAGGCCTGAACACTGAAGCTTTCTTT.

This chain links TRBV5-1 with TRBJ1-3; the D is unclear. The ends were cut back, 4 bases at V and 0 bases at J, with 17 bases in the middle. The CDR3 loop spans 17 amino acids. Looked up from germline, CDR1 is SGHRS and CDR2 is YFSETQ. CDR3 sequence reads: CASSATLRENSGNTIYF. The CDR3 DNA follows: TGCGCCAGCAGCGCTACCCTGCGTGAAAACTCTGGAAACACCATATATTTT.

This clone occurred a few times. The rearrangement joins TRBV7-9 to TRBJ2-7, with 7 bases identical to TRBD2. CDR3 length: 15 residues. Germline assignment: CDR1 SEHNR and CDR2 FQNEAQ (reference sequence). The ends lost 1 base at V and 6 bases at J; junction bases unmatched: 9. The CDR3 region has the DNA TGTGCCAGCAGCTTAGGCTACACGGGAGGCGCCGAGCAGTACTTC. This gives the protein CASSLGYTGGAEQYF.

The chain carries TRBV6-5 and TRBJ1-5; D unclear. Germline V lookup: CDR1 MNHEY, CDR2 SVGAGI. Trimming removed 2 bases at V and 4 bases at J, with 9 bases between. The CDR3 loop spans 14 amino acids. The CDR3 spells CASSYTAGNQPQHF. Written as DNA, the CDR3 is TGTGCCAGCAGTTACACGGCGGGGAATCAGCCCCAGCATTTT.

The chain uses TRBV7-2 and TRBJ2-3; the D gene is possibly TRBD2 (5 bases). Trimming removed 2 bases at V and 5 bases at J, with 17 bases between. The length of the CDR3 is 16 residues. Germline CDR1 SGHTA, CDR2 FQGNSA. The CDR3 region is CASSLLGGPSGDTQYF. CDR3 nucleotide sequence: TGTGCCAGCAGCTTATTGGGCGGGCCTAGTGGAGATACGCAGTATTTT. The full variable domain, rest sourced from reference TRBV7-2 and TRBJ2-3, is GAGVSQSPSNKVTEKGKDVELRCDPISGHTALYWYRQSLGQGLEFLIYFQGNSAPDKSGLPSDRFSAERTGGSVSTLTIQRTQQEDSAVYLCASSLLGGPSGDTQYFGPGTRLTVL.

This clone has just a few counts. J is TRBJ2-5 and V is TRBV19; D possibly corresponds to TRBD1 (5 bases). The V end lost 1 base, the J end lost 6 bases, and 9 bases lay between the germline ends. CDR3 length: 13 residues. From germline, CDR1 is LNHDA and CDR2 SQIVND (reference sequence). As DNA, the CDR3 is TGTGCCAGTAGTATAGGGCCAGGGCAGACCCAGTACTTC. It specifies CASSIGPGQTQYF.

The chain combines TRBV5-1 with TRBJ1-1, with D maybe TRBD1 (6 bases). Germline CDR1 reads SGHRS; CDR2 reads YFSETQ. There are 14 residues in the CDR3. Trimming removed 0 bases at V and 5 bases at J, with 11 bases between. CDR3 DNA: TGCGCCAGCAGCTTGGAGGCAGGGGTAACTGAAGCTTTCTTT. Its protein product is CASSLEAGVTEAFF.

The chain joins TRBV6-6 to TRBJ1-6; a possible D gene is TRBD1 (5 bases). Per germline, CDR1 MNHNY and CDR2 SVGAGI (reference sequence). The length of the CDR3 is 16 residues. Trimming cost V 0 bases and J 7 bases, with 13 bases left between them. The CDR3 spells CASSYSRGGGNSPLHF. The CDR3 DNA is TGTGCCAGCAGTTACTCAAGGGGCGGTGGGAATTCACCCCTCCACTTT.

CDR3: CASSQGQGTGANVLTF. DNA for the CDR3: TGTGCCAGCAGTCAGGGACAGGGGACTGGGGCCAACGTCCTGACTTTC. The V gene is TRBV28, the J gene TRBJ2-6, with 10 bases aligning to TRBD1. Trimming took 5 bases from V and 2 from J; bases not matched to a gene: 3. This CDR3 spans 16 amino acids. CDR1 MDHEN and CDR2 SYDVKM come from the germline V gene. Full variable domain (outside the CDR3, taken from reference TRBV28 and TRBJ2-6): DVKVTQSSRYLVKRTGEKVFLECVQDMDHENMFWYRQDPGLGLRLIYFSYDVKMKEKGDIPEGYSVSREKKERFSLILESASTNQTSMYLCASSQGQGTGANVLTFGAGSRLTVL.

The CDR3 region is CASSRQGEETQYF. The CDR3 bases are TGTGCCAGCTCCCGCCAGGGGGAAGAGACCCAGTACTTC. The rearrangement joins TRBV7-9 to TRBJ2-5; TRBD1 agrees at 7 bases. Trimming cost V 8 bases and J 3 bases; bases outside gene matches: 6. The germline gives CDR1 SEHNR, CDR2 FQNEAQ (reference sequence). The CDR3 is 13 amino acids.

This clone was recorded a few times. CDR3 sequence: CASSRDRGETQYF. The DNA for the CDR3 is TGTGCCAGCAGTCGCGACAGGGGTGAGACCCAGTACTTC. The chain recombines TRBV7-3 with TRBJ2-5; 8 bases match TRBD1. J lost 5 bases, V lost 6 bases, and 5 bases had no gene match. This CDR3 comprises 13 residues. Per the germline V gene, CDR1 is SGHTA and CDR2 is FQGTGA.

This clone was seen once. This chain uses TRBV28 with TRBJ1-5, with a possible D match to TRBD1 (6 bases). CDR1 is MDHEN, CDR2 SYDVKM, per germline. Trimming stripped 6 bases from V and 2 bases from J, with 14 bases between. The CDR3 is 15 residues long. CDR3 bases: TGTGCCAGCAGGGACCAGGGGTTGGGCAATCAGCCCCAGCATTTT. As protein: CASRDQGLGNQPQHF.

This clone was seen just once. The rearrangement uses TRBV28 and TRBJ2-7, with TRBD1 matching over 12 bases. Germline V gene sequence: CDR1 MDHEN, CDR2 SYDVKM. Losses at the gene ends were 1 base for V and 6 bases for J; bases not matched to a gene: 7. This CDR3 is built from 16 residues. CDR3 nucleotides: TGTGCCAGCAGTTTATTGGGGACAGGGGGCAAGGCCGAGCAGTACTTC. It specifies CASSLLGTGGKAEQYF.

The chain employs TRBV11-3 and TRBJ2-3, with D uncertain. The germline CDR1 and CDR2 sequences are SGHNT and YENEEA. V gave up 5 bases and J gave up 11 bases, with 14 bases separating them. The CDR3 consists of 12 residues. CDR3 sequence (DNA): TGTGCCAGCAGCCCGGGTTCATTCGGGCAGTATTTT. Translating it yields CASSPGSFGQYF.

The chain couples TRBV14 to TRBJ2-2; perhaps TRBD1 as D (6 bases). The CDR3 is 16 amino acids. The germline V gene has CDR1 SGHDN and CDR2 FVKESK. The V end was cut by 4 bases, the J end by 2 bases, with 14 bases between. CDR3: CASSLFTGSNTGELFF. In nucleotides, the CDR3 is TGTGCCAGCAGCCTATTTACAGGGTCCAACACCGGGGAGCTGTTTTTT.

The V call is TRBV19, the J call TRBJ2-3; a weak D match, TRBD2 (5 bases). Germline V gives CDR1 LNHDA, CDR2 SQIVND (reference sequence). Trimming removed 7 bases from V and 5 bases from J, with 10 bases in between. The CDR3 runs 12 residues. CDR3 bases: TGTGCCAGTAAACCAGAGGGAGATACGCAGTATTTT. Protein: CASKPEGDTQYF.

The rearrangement links TRBV7-9 to TRBJ2-7; 9 bases align to TRBD2. Germline-derived CDR1 and CDR2 are SEHNR and FQNEAQ (reference sequence). The CDR3 is 14 residues long. The V gene end was trimmed by 3 bases and the J gene end by 5 bases; junction bases not matched to a gene: 5. CDR3 sequence (DNA): TGTGCCAGCAGCTTTAGCGGGAGTGGAAACGAGCAGTACTTC. Translation gives CASSFSGSGNEQYF.

In this sample, this clone turned up a few times. V and J are TRBV7-3 and TRBJ1-1; a possible D gene is TRBD1 (5 bases). V gave up 5 bases and J gave up 5 bases, with 12 bases separating them. Germline values: CDR1 SGHTA, CDR2 FQGTGA. This CDR3 comprises 13 residues. The CDR3 DNA sequence: TGTGCCAGCAGCGCTCAGGGCGGAACTGAAGCTTTCTTT. Translated: CASSAQGGTEAFF.

To note about this clone: Within the sample, other DNA sequences also encode this same CDR3. This chain uses TRBV20-1 with TRBJ2-7; weak D call: TRBD1 (5 bases). V was clipped by 2 bases and J by 3 bases, with 5 bases between them. The V gene's germline CDR1 is DFQATT and CDR2 SNEGSKA (reference sequence). The CDR3 contains 11 residues. CDR3 in DNA: TGCAGTGCTAGACAGGGCTACGAGCAGTACTTC. Its protein product is CSARQGYEQYF.

The V gene is TRBV19, the J gene TRBJ1-2; D is ambiguous. Between the trimmed V and J ends, which lost 3 bases and 2 bases, there was a span of 10 bases. The germline V gene encodes CDR1 LNHDA and CDR2 SQIVND (reference sequence). The CDR3 sequence is 14 residues long. Written as DNA, the CDR3 is TGTGCCAGTAGTATGCGGAGCCGCAACTATGGCTACACCTTC. Its translation: CASSMRSRNYGYTF.

The chain links TRBV10-3 to TRBJ2-6; 7 nucleotides line up with TRBD1. The length of the CDR3 is 15 residues. Per germline, CDR1 ENHRY and CDR2 SYGVKD. The junction had 5 bases not matched to a gene; V was cut back by 7 bases and J by 2 bases. In nucleotides, the CDR3 is TGTGCCATCAAGAAAACAGGGGCTGGGGCCAACGTCCTGACTTTC. Protein sequence: CAIKKTGAGANVLTF.

V gene TRBV29-1 combines with J gene TRBJ2-2, with 10 bases aligning to TRBD1. Germline CDR1 and CDR2: SQVTM and ANQGSEA. The V gene end was trimmed by 6 bases and the J gene end by 3 bases; junction bases not matched to a gene: 4. This CDR3 has 14 residues. CDR3 residues: CSVSGQGYTGELFF. The CDR3 DNA is TGCAGCGTCTCGGGACAGGGGTACACCGGGGAGCTGTTTTTT.

The CDR3 bases are TGTGCCAGCAGACAGACTAGCGCGGGCTACGAGCAGTACTTC. Protein sequence: CASRQTSAGYEQYF. This rearrangement joins TRBV6-1 to TRBJ2-7; 8 bases line up with TRBD2. CDR3 length: 14 amino acids. V lost 6 bases, J lost 3 bases, and 7 bases stayed unmatched. In germline, CDR1 is MNHNS, CDR2 SASEGT.

V gene TRBV6-5 combines with J gene TRBJ2-1; no reliable D call. Trimming shortened V by 7 bases and J by 0 bases, and 13 bases separated the two germline ends. The CDR3 is 15 residues long. Germline V lookup: CDR1 MNHEY, CDR2 SVGAGI. The CDR3 spells CASTLYYGSYNEQFF. CDR3 nucleotide sequence: TGTGCCAGCACTTTGTACTATGGCTCCTACAATGAGCAGTTCTTC.